Below are 27 T cell receptor beta chains sequenced from a single sample in a study of blood T cell repertoires in COVID-19. Data came from immunoSEQ multiplex PCR; TCRdb stores just in-frame clones and leaves some out. The repertoire holds 350,000 to 400,000 clones, with 80% to 90% as singletons. The material sequenced was PBMCs or T cells enriched from blood (not recorded which). These receptors all stem from a man aged 18 to 30 who had recovered from COVID-19.

This chain uses TRBV3-1 (or the pseudogene TRBV3-2) with TRBJ1-4; perhaps TRBD1 as D (6 bases). V was pared by 3 bases and J by 8 bases, with 16 bases between. Germline CDR1 and CDR2: LGHDT and YNNKEL (reference sequence). The length of the CDR3 is 15 residues. CDR3 nucleotides: TGTGCCAGCAGCCAGGCACAGGGCATCGGGGAAAAACTGTTTTTT. This codes for CASSQAQGIGEKLFF.

The chain employs TRBV7-9 and TRBJ2-7; 8 bases line up with TRBD1. From germline, CDR1 is SEHNR and CDR2 FQNEAQ (reference sequence). The CDR3 runs to 14 residues. The J segment lost 4 bases and the V segment lost 3 bases, leaving 5 bases of the junction unmatched. The CDR3 spells CASSFSGGGYEQYF. In nucleotides, the CDR3 is TGTGCCAGCAGCTTCTCAGGGGGCGGTTACGAGCAGTACTTC.

This chain connects TRBV7-9 to TRBJ2-1; 10 nucleotides match TRBD2. CDR3 size: 18 residues. V dropped 5 bases and J dropped 4; count of bases not matched to a gene: 14. The germline V gene has CDR1 SEHNR and CDR2 FQNEAQ (reference sequence). CDR3 bases: TGTGCCAGCAGCCCCGCTGGAAGAAGGGGACTAGCGTACAATGAGCAGTTCTTC. It specifies CASSPAGRRGLAYNEQFF.

V is TRBV6-5 and J is TRBJ2-7; perhaps TRBD1 as D (6 bases). Per the germline V gene, CDR1 is MNHEY and CDR2 is SVGAGI. The CDR3 contains 15 residues. With 6 bases removed from V and 3 bases from J, the gap between germline ends came to 18 bases. This CDR3 reads CASRSDSVRLYEQYF. CDR3 in DNA: TGTGCCAGCAGATCGGACAGCGTGAGACTCTACGAGCAGTACTTC.

The chain combines TRBV7-9 with TRBJ1-6; D might be TRBD1 (6 bases). This CDR3 comprises 15 residues. CDR1 is SEHNR, CDR2 FQNEAQ, per germline (reference sequence). With 5 bases removed from V and 7 bases from J, the gap between germline ends came to 15 bases. The CDR3 protein is CASSPQGFWNSPLHF. CDR3 coding DNA: TGTGCCAGCAGCCCACAGGGTTTCTGGAATTCACCCCTCCACTTT.

This clone has just a few counts. The chain recombines TRBV7-9 with TRBJ2-1; maybe TRBD1 (5 bases). CDR3 length equals 15 residues. Trimming pared 1 base from V and 6 bases from J, leaving 13 bases between. The germline V gene encodes CDR1 SEHNR and CDR2 FQNEAQ (reference sequence). CDR3 DNA: TGTGCCAGCAGCTTAGTTGGCAGGGTAGTCAATGAGCAGTTCTTC. As protein: CASSLVGRVVNEQFF. Full variable domain (remainder filled in from reference TRBV7-9 and TRBJ2-1): DTGVSQNPRHKITKRGQNVTFRCDPISEHNRLYWYRQTLGQGPEFLTYFQNEAQLEKSRLLSDRFSAERPKGSFSTLEIQRTEQGDSAMYLCASSLVGRVVNEQFFGPGTRLTVL.

The chain links TRBV18 to TRBJ1-2; no clear D. The V and J ends lost 3 bases and 7 bases respectively, with 12 bases between them. Looked up from germline, CDR1 is KGHSH and CDR2 is LQKENI. This CDR3 is built from 13 residues. CDR3 nucleotide sequence: TGTGCCAGCTCACCCGAAACCTCAGGTGGCTACACCTTC. Translated, it gives CASSPETSGGYTF.

The rearrangement joins TRBV5-4 to TRBJ2-3; the D is unclear. The ends were cut back, 0 bases at V and 2 bases at J, with 10 bases in the middle. CDR1 SGHNT and CDR2 YYREEE come from the germline V gene (reference sequence). The CDR3 runs to 15 residues. CDR3 coding DNA: TGTGCCAGCAGCTTGGGCCCAGGAAACACAGATACGCAGTATTTT. Residues: CASSLGPGNTDTQYF.

This clone was seen a few times. This rearrangement joins TRBV15 to TRBJ1-1; perhaps TRBD1 as D (5 bases). Germline V gene data show CDR1 as LNHNV and CDR2 as YYDKDF (reference sequence). The ends were cut back, 6 bases at V and 1 base at J, with 12 bases in the middle. CDR3 size: 14 residues. As DNA, the CDR3 is TGTGCCACCAGGTCGGGACTGCCGAACACTGAAGCTTTCTTT. Its protein product is CATRSGLPNTEAFF.

This clone showed up just a few times. V and J are TRBV27 and TRBJ2-7, with 8 bases identical to TRBD1. The CDR3 spans 14 residues. Germline assignment: CDR1 MNHEY and CDR2 SMNVEV (reference sequence). J was trimmed by 6 bases and V by 8 bases; bases with no gene match: 12. CDR3 bases: TGTGCCAGCCGGATTGACAGGGGAAGGGGCGAGCAGTACTTC. Its translation: CASRIDRGRGEQYF.

This chain joins TRBV3-1 (or the pseudogene TRBV3-2) and TRBJ1-4; unclear D gene. Germline V gene data show CDR1 as LGHDT and CDR2 as YNNKEL (reference sequence). V lost 2 bases and J 8 bases, leaving 15 bases between the germline ends. This CDR3 spans 15 amino acids. The CDR3 coding sequence is TGTGCCAGCAGCCAAAGAGGCCAGCAGAAGGAAAAACTGTTTTTT. It translates to CASSQRGQQKEKLFF.

The V call is TRBV3-1 (or the pseudogene TRBV3-2), the J call TRBJ1-2, with TRBD1 identical over 7 bases. Unmatched junction bases numbered 14, after V lost 4 bases and J lost 6 bases. The germline V gene encodes CDR1 LGHDT and CDR2 YNNKEL (reference sequence). The CDR3 is made up of 16 amino acids. The CDR3 sequence: CASSPPGRQGVHGYTF. DNA for the CDR3: TGTGCCAGCAGCCCCCCCGGGAGACAGGGTGTTCATGGCTACACCTTC.

The chain carries TRBV7-3 and TRBJ2-5; D is ambiguous. The germline V and J ends were trimmed by 5 bases and 5 bases, with 12 bases remaining between them. The germline V gene encodes CDR1 SGHTA and CDR2 FQGTGA. The CDR3 covers 13 residues. In nucleotides, the CDR3 is TGTGCCAGCAGCCCGACCCTGAGGGAGACCCAGTACTTC. It translates to CASSPTLRETQYF.

This chain uses TRBV10-3 with TRBJ2-1; the match to TRBD2 covers 9 bases. Germline values: CDR1 ENHRY, CDR2 SYGVKD. This CDR3 is 15 amino acids long. V was pared by 0 bases and J by 7 bases, with 4 bases of the junction left unmatched. This CDR3 reads CAISESAGGGNEQFF. The CDR3 nucleotides are TGTGCCATCAGTGAGTCGGCGGGAGGGGGGAATGAGCAGTTCTTC.

The chain links TRBV27 to TRBJ2-1, with 10 bases lining up with TRBD1. This CDR3 spans 17 amino acids. Losses at the gene ends were 9 bases for V and 0 bases for J; bases not matched to a gene: 11. Germline V gene data show CDR1 as MNHEY and CDR2 as SMNVEV (reference sequence). Written as DNA, the CDR3 is TGTGCCAGACCCTATAGGGGGACAGGGGACTCCTACAATGAGCAGTTCTTC. Amino acid sequence: CARPYRGTGDSYNEQFF.

The chain uses TRBV6-5 and TRBJ1-4, with a tentative D call TRBD1 (5 bases). Germline V gives CDR1 MNHEY, CDR2 SVGAGI. The CDR3 has 15 amino acids. V gave up 8 bases and J gave up 4 bases, with 17 bases separating them. The CDR3 region is CASGAGNRINEKLFF. The CDR3 nucleotides read TGTGCCAGCGGGGCGGGGAACAGGATTAATGAAAAACTGTTTTTT.

The chain recombines TRBV6-5 with TRBJ2-3, with D hard to call. Looked up from germline, CDR1 is MNHEY and CDR2 is SVGAGI. Trimming cost V 7 bases and J 0 bases, with 8 bases left between them. The length of the CDR3 is 13 residues. The CDR3 protein is CASIRVSTDTQYF. The CDR3 DNA reads as TGTGCCAGCATCCGGGTTAGCACAGATACGCAGTATTTT.

This chain links TRBV2 with TRBJ1-3; no clear D. Trimming stripped 2 bases from V and 4 bases from J, with 3 bases between. Germline values: CDR1 SNHLY, CDR2 FYNNEI. The CDR3 spans 12 residues. The chain's CDR3 is CASSESGNTIYF. The CDR3 nucleotides are TGTGCCAGCAGTGAATCGGGAAACACCATATATTTT.

V is TRBV5-1 and J is TRBJ2-7; TRBD1 aligns across 9 bases. Germline V gene data show CDR1 as SGHRS and CDR2 as YFSETQ. Losses at the gene ends were 0 bases for V and 2 bases for J; bases not matched to a gene: 6. The CDR3 is 16 amino acids. CDR3: CASSLDPTGGAYEQYF. The CDR3 coding sequence is TGCGCCAGCAGCTTGGACCCGACAGGGGGAGCCTACGAGCAGTACTTC.

The chain uses TRBV6-5 and TRBJ2-7; 9 nucleotides align to TRBD2. V was clipped by 6 bases and J by 6 bases; unmatched bases: 9. This CDR3 is 14 amino acids long. The V gene's germline CDR1 is MNHEY and CDR2 SVGAGI. The CDR3 nucleotides are TGTGCCAGCAGGTATAGGGGACTAGCTAGCGAGCAGTACTTC. This translates into CASRYRGLASEQYF.

The rearrangement joins TRBV5-6 to TRBJ1-2; perhaps TRBD1 as D (6 bases). V was trimmed by 4 bases and J by 1 base, leaving 8 bases between them. Germline CDR1 and CDR2: SGHDT and YYEEEE. The CDR3 contains 13 residues. The CDR3 region is CASSLRGNYGYTF. The CDR3 DNA reads TGTGCCAGCAGCCTCAGGGGTAACTATGGCTACACCTTC. The full variable domain, with the rest looked up from reference TRBV5-6 and TRBJ1-2, is DAGVTQSPTHLIKTRGQQVTLRCSPKSGHDTVSWYQQALGQGPQFIFQYYEEEERQRGNFPDRFSGHQFPNYSSELNVNALLLGDSALYLCASSLRGNYGYTFGSGTRLTVV.

This rearrangement joins TRBV5-1 to TRBJ1-2, with D perhaps TRBD1 (5 bases). The germline CDR1 and CDR2 sequences are SGHRS and YFSETQ. This CDR3 is built from 15 residues. V lost 1 base to trimming and J lost 3 bases, with 13 bases between them. The CDR3 protein is CASSLNGDSYYGYTF. CDR3 nucleotides: TGCGCCAGCAGCTTGAACGGGGACTCATACTATGGCTACACCTTC.

The gene calls are TRBV28 and TRBJ2-1, with 15 positions matching TRBD2. CDR3 length: 15 amino acids. V lost 6 bases to trimming and J lost 10 bases; unmatched junction nucleotides: 7. CDR1 MDHEN and CDR2 SYDVKM come from the germline V gene. The CDR3: CASRSSGTSGREQFF. CDR3 in DNA: TGTGCCAGCAGGAGTTCCGGGACTAGCGGGAGGGAGCAGTTCTTC. The complete variable domain, with remaining parts taken from reference TRBV28 and TRBJ2-1, reads DVKVTQSSRYLVKRTGEKVFLECVQDMDHENMFWYRQDPGLGLRLIYFSYDVKMKEKGDIPEGYSVSREKKERFSLILESASTNQTSMYLCASRSSGTSGREQFFGPGTRLTVL.

The chain uses TRBV24-1 and TRBJ2-7; 8 nucleotides align to TRBD1. J was trimmed by 5 bases and V by 5 bases; bases with no gene match: 4. The CDR3 covers 13 residues. CDR1 and CDR2 (germline): KGHDR, SFDVKD. CDR3 amino acids: CATSGSGGNEQYF. In nucleotides, the CDR3 is TGTGCCACCAGTGGCTCAGGGGGCAACGAGCAGTACTTC.

The V and J genes are TRBV5-6 and TRBJ1-2, with a tentative D call TRBD1 (5 bases). The CDR3 loop spans 15 amino acids. Per the germline V gene, CDR1 is SGHDT and CDR2 is YYEEEE. Trimming took off 1 base at V and 4 bases at J, with 14 bases between the two ends. The CDR3 here is CASSLQGNGGYGYTF. DNA of the CDR3: TGTGCCAGCAGCTTGCAGGGAAATGGCGGCTATGGCTACACCTTC.

V is TRBV28 and J is TRBJ1-1, with TRBD1 matching over 9 bases. The ends lost 5 bases at V and 3 bases at J; junction bases unmatched: 7. The germline CDR1 and CDR2 sequences are MDHEN and SYDVKM. CDR3 length equals 15 residues. The CDR3 sequence: CASSEGGTGHTEAFF. CDR3 sequence (DNA): TGTGCCAGCAGTGAAGGGGGGACAGGGCACACTGAAGCTTTCTTT. Full variable domain (remainder filled in from reference TRBV28 and TRBJ1-1): DVKVTQSSRYLVKRTGEKVFLECVQDMDHENMFWYRQDPGLGLRLIYFSYDVKMKEKGDIPEGYSVSREKKERFSLILESASTNQTSMYLCASSEGGTGHTEAFFGQGTRLTVV.

The J gene is TRBJ2-1, the V gene TRBV28; TRBD2 aligns across 8 bases. This CDR3 is built from 16 residues. Trimming removed 5 bases from V and 6 bases from J; junction bases left unmatched: 12. Germline V gene sequence: CDR1 MDHEN, CDR2 SYDVKM. DNA of the CDR3: TGTGCCAGCAGTCCGCATAGCGGGGCTAAGTCCAATGAGCAGTTCTTC. Its translation is CASSPHSGAKSNEQFF. Using reference TRBV28 and TRBJ2-1 for the parts outside the CDR3, the full variable domain is DVKVTQSSRYLVKRTGEKVFLECVQDMDHENMFWYRQDPGLGLRLIYFSYDVKMKEKGDIPEGYSVSREKKERFSLILESASTNQTSMYLCASSPHSGAKSNEQFFGPGTRLTVL.